The 15 T cell receptor beta chains presented below share a single source sample, sequenced in a study of blood T cell repertoires in COVID-19. Assay used: immunoSEQ multiplex PCR; TCRdb lists only in-frame clones, some missing. The sample has over 300,000 clones, 87% seen once; the top ten hold under 6.5%. Sequencing was carried out using PBMCs or T cells enriched from blood (not recorded which). The receptors derive from a woman in her twenties or thirties who had recovered from COVID-19.

The chain combines TRBV14 with TRBJ2-1; D may be TRBD2 (5 bases). The CDR3 loop spans 16 amino acids. V shed 3 bases and J shed 4 bases, with 16 bases lying between them. Germline lookup yields CDR1 SGHDN and CDR2 FVKESK. CDR3 sequence reads: CASSQDPRTLYNEQFF. The CDR3 DNA sequence: TGTGCCAGCAGCCAGGACCCCAGGACTCTATACAATGAGCAGTTCTTC.

The chain is built from TRBV4-3 and TRBJ1-5; tentatively, D is TRBD1 (5 bases). The germline gives CDR1 LGHNA, CDR2 YSLEER. The CDR3 consists of 17 residues. Between the trimmed V and J ends, which lost 0 bases and 0 bases, there was a span of 12 bases. The CDR3 reads CASSQDGPGHSNQPQHF. The DNA of the CDR3 is TGCGCCAGCAGCCAAGATGGGCCAGGGCATAGCAATCAGCCCCAGCATTTT.

V and J are TRBV19 and TRBJ1-6; a weak D match, TRBD1 (6 bases). The CDR3 extends over 14 amino acids. Germline CDR1 and CDR2: LNHDA and SQIVND (reference sequence). Trimming cost V 5 bases and J 9 bases, with 14 bases left between them. The CDR3 sequence is CASSGQGIRSPLHF. CDR3 nucleotide sequence: TGTGCCAGTAGTGGGCAGGGGATTCGTTCACCCCTCCACTTT.

There are a few counts of this clone. The chain recombines TRBV2 with TRBJ1-2; D gene ambiguous. The CDR3 spans 12 residues. Trimming stripped 6 bases from V and 8 bases from J, with 13 bases between. Germline V lookup: CDR1 SNHLY, CDR2 FYNNEI. The CDR3 bases are TGTGCCAGCAGCGCGTTTGGCGGCGGCTACACCTTC. It is translated as CASSAFGGGYTF.

The chain is built from TRBV9 and TRBJ2-4; the D gene is possibly TRBD2 (6 bases). Trimming removed 3 bases at V and 14 bases at J, with 15 bases between. This CDR3 region has 12 residues. CDR1 is SGDLS, CDR2 YYNGEE, per germline. CDR3 DNA: TGTGCCAGCAGCGGACCGGGCCGGGGGAAGTACTTC. It specifies CASSGPGRGKYF.

This clone was seen more than once but under ten times. This sequence joins TRBV9 and TRBJ1-6, with 7 bases matching TRBD1. The CDR3 is made up of 14 amino acids. V shed 0 bases, J shed 10 bases, and the junction held 4 bases outside the gene matches. Germline V gene lookup returns CDR1 SGDLS and CDR2 YYNGEE. The CDR3 is CASSVGTGWSPLHF. DNA for the CDR3: TGTGCCAGCAGCGTAGGGACAGGCTGGTCACCCCTCCACTTT.

This clone was found once. The CDR3 nucleotides are TGTGCCAGCAGTCCCGGACAGGGGGCACAGCAGTACTTC. Translating gives CASSPGQGAQQYF. This chain links TRBV6-4 with TRBJ2-7; 11 bases agree with TRBD1. Per the germline V gene, CDR1 is MRHNA and CDR2 is SNTAGT. The ends lost 5 bases at V and 8 bases at J; junction bases unmatched: 5. This CDR3 is 13 amino acids long.

This chain uses TRBV5-1 with TRBJ1-4; D is ambiguous. Between the trimmed V and J ends, which lost 0 bases and 6 bases, there was a span of 9 bases. Looked up from germline, CDR1 is SGHRS and CDR2 is YFSETQ. The CDR3 is 14 amino acids. The CDR3 protein is CASSLERRDEKLFF. The CDR3 nucleotides read TGCGCCAGCAGCTTGGAGCGGCGGGATGAAAAACTGTTTTTT.

V and J are TRBV12-3 or TRBV12-4 and TRBJ1-5; D remains unclear. CDR3 size: 12 residues. Trimming removed 3 bases at V and 8 bases at J, with 8 bases between. The CDR3 is CASSFSGEPQHF. The CDR3, as DNA: TGTGCCAGCAGTTTTTCCGGGGAGCCCCAGCATTTT.

This rearrangement joins TRBV7-9 to TRBJ1-2; D uncertain. CDR3 size: 12 residues. V gave up 0 bases and J gave up 6 bases, with 5 bases separating them. Germline lookup yields CDR1 SEHNR and CDR2 FQNEAQ (reference sequence). DNA of the CDR3: TGTGCCAGCAGCTTAGCCGGGGATGGCTACACCTTC. Translating it yields CASSLAGDGYTF.

The chain links TRBV6-5 to TRBJ1-4, with 7 bases that match TRBD1. V shed 6 bases and J 4 bases; nucleotides not matched to a gene: 5. Germline CDR1 is MNHEY and CDR2 is SVGAGI. The CDR3 runs 14 residues. The CDR3 region is CASSPGQNNEKLFF. For the CDR3, the DNA is TGTGCCAGCAGCCCGGGACAGAATAATGAAAAACTGTTTTTT.

This clone was counted a single time. V is TRBV15 and J is TRBJ1-2; D is unclear. CDR3 length: 12 residues. CDR1 is LNHNV and CDR2 is YYDKDF in the germline V gene (reference sequence). The germline V and J ends were trimmed by 8 bases and 3 bases, with 10 bases remaining between them. The CDR3 sequence: CATSRLDYGYTF. The DNA of the CDR3 is TGTGCCACCTCGCGTTTAGACTATGGCTACACCTTC.

The rearrangement uses TRBV2 and TRBJ1-1; no reliable D call. The germline V and J ends were trimmed by 3 bases and 6 bases, with 5 bases remaining between them. The CDR3 has 11 amino acids. The germline V gene encodes CDR1 SNHLY and CDR2 FYNNEI. CDR3 sequence reads: CASSDTAEAFF. The CDR3 DNA follows: TGTGCCAGCAGTGATACAGCTGAAGCTTTCTTT.

J is TRBJ1-5 and V is TRBV7-8; D might be TRBD1 (6 bases). The CDR3 has 15 amino acids. Germline V lookup: CDR1 SGHVS, CDR2 FQNEAQ. The V end lost 7 bases, the J end lost 4 bases, and 17 bases lay between the germline ends. CDR3 in DNA: TGTGCCAGCACCGGAACGGGGGGCAAAAATCAGCCCCAGCATTTT. Protein product: CASTGTGGKNQPQHF.

The gene calls are TRBV6-5 and TRBJ1-4; 7 bases map to TRBD1. Germline values: CDR1 MNHEY, CDR2 SVGAGI. V shed 10 bases, J shed 8 bases, and the junction held 16 bases outside the gene matches. The CDR3 extends over 15 amino acids. CDR3 in amino acids: CATLLNRGPPEKLFF. The CDR3 region has the DNA TGTGCCACCCTTTTAAACAGGGGTCCCCCCGAAAAACTGTTTTTT.